This T cell receptor (beta chain) appears in the sequencing data of a study of blood T cells in healthy people across ages. The study, taken as a whole, reports: Nothing was known about donor CMV status, and this possibly confounded expanded clonotype changes. Naive CD4+ cell counts and diversity both ran higher in long-lived than in aged donors. PBMC samples, being unsorted, prevented any conclusive comparison of naive and antigen-experienced cells.

Next came a second PCR, run for about 7 to 12 cycles, which used a sample-barcoded 5' primer along with a J-beta primer mix. TCRdb used MiXCR to reprocess the 5' RACE reads, holding one entry per CDR3 protein. The sample lists 650,000 to 1,000,000 distinct CDR3 sequences, roughly 34% occurring once. Germline values: CDR1 SGHTA, CDR2 FQGTGA. Trimming took 6 bases from V and 10 from J; bases not matched to a gene: 4. The CDR3 runs 12 residues. Healthy Caucasian individuals from Russia aged about 6 to 95 were enrolled as donors. Only a few counts were recorded for this clonotype. Its antigen is unknown. The chain joins TRBV7-3 to TRBJ2-1, with 9 bases lining up with TRBD1. Sequencing used blood. This sequence originates from a man younger than 35 in good health. The CDR3 DNA reads as TGTGCCAGCAGTAACAGGGGGCAGGAGCAGTTCTTC. Its protein is CASSNRGQEQFF.